What follows is one T cell receptor beta chain and its context. No cognate antigen has been identified for it. The input lacks base qualities; no much larger clone sits a single base away. The treatment or condition label corresponds to: in vitro stimulation with specific CMV peptide epitopes to enrich CMV-specific T cells. Data came from an Illumina HiSeq 1500. The public reads were reanalyzed by TCRdb: fastp trimming at Q25, MiXCR alignment, in-frame beta chains only. Records with the same CDR3 protein are collapsed into one entry carrying the most frequent genes and DNA. This sample lists 340,000 or so distinct CDR3 sequences; approximately 25% were detected once. The ten most abundant clones make up 13% of the sample. The sample is drawn from a study of T cell repertoires in cytomegalovirus infection (dated by TCRdb to about 2019). Study-level background: The peptide stimulations were aimed at well-studied HLA-B-restricted epitopes as well as recently identified HLA-C-restricted CMV epitopes, whose presentation resists viral immunomodulation. Donor HLA type was relevant to the analysis, because carriage of CMV infection together with the matching HLA type was indicated by public TCR beta signatures.

General conclusions and limits of the study: In the ex vivo response, HLA-C-restricted CMV-specific TCR beta clonotypes were dominant, and in two of eight donors the single most frequent clonotype came from this HLA-C-restricted group. Carriers of CMV infection plus the relevant HLA type were discriminated by the cumulative frequency of public TCR beta family members in the study cohort and in an independent roughly 350-donor cohort.

Sequencing used cultured PBMCs, obtained from culture after CMV antigen stimulation. The source of this sequence is a human donor in good health (CMV status not recorded). Some clones in this sample may be carry-over from other donors' samples.

The CDR3 in this case is CASRSDRGPYEQYF. The nucleotide sequence reads TGTGCCAGCAGGAGCGACAGGGGACCCTACGAGCAGTACTTC. The chain couples TRBV6-2 or TRBV6-3 to TRBJ2-7; TRBD1 fits 8 bases in the junction. Reading from cysteine to phenylalanine, the CDR3 counts 14 amino acids. Here the CDR3 DNA is all that survives: 42 bases in frame from base 1. From V the trimming removes 6 bases and from J it removes 2 bases, while the gene matches leave 6 bases of the junction unaccounted for. The germline V gene encodes CDR1 MNHEY and CDR2 SVGEGT.